Each of the 26 T cell receptor beta chains below was sequenced from the same sample in a study of identical twins. TCRdb re-derived calls from the 5' RACE reads in MiXCR, one entry per CDR3 protein. The sample records approximately 590,000 distinct CDR3 sequences, nearly 10% being singletons. The same sample was also used in a study of yellow fever vaccine responses in identical twins.

The sequencing input was PBMCs. These receptors were taken from a woman under 30 in good health.

A few counts support this clonotype. The J gene is TRBJ2-3, the V gene TRBV20-1; D is possibly TRBD2 (6 bases). With 3 bases removed from V and 2 bases from J, the gap between germline ends came to 12 bases. The CDR3 length is 14 residues. Germline V gives CDR1 DFQATT, CDR2 SNEGSKA (reference sequence). DNA of the CDR3: TGCAGTGCTAGTGGTAGCGGAAACACAGATACGCAGTATTTT. This gives the protein CSASGSGNTDTQYF.

The gene calls are TRBV9 and TRBJ2-7, with 10 bases identical to TRBD2. With 5 bases clipped from V and 6 bases from J, the junction kept 8 bases outside the gene matches. The CDR3 runs 14 residues. Germline loops: CDR1 SGDLS, CDR2 YYNGEE. The CDR3 here is CASRAGLATREQYF. DNA for the CDR3: TGTGCCAGCAGGGCGGGACTAGCGACGCGCGAGCAGTACTTC.

This clonotype has more than one count but fewer than ten. The chain links TRBV7-2 to TRBJ2-5; 13 bases match TRBD2. V shed 5 bases and J 1 base; nucleotides not matched to a gene: 4. CDR1 and CDR2 from the germline V gene are SGHTA and FQGNSA. This CDR3 is built from 16 residues. The CDR3, as DNA: TGTGCCAGCAGCGTCCGACTAGCGGGGGGCCAAGAGACCCAGTACTTC. This gives the protein CASSVRLAGGQETQYF.

This clonotype was detected only a few times. The chain joins TRBV24-1 to TRBJ2-3; TRBD1 agrees at 10 bases. The CDR3 loop spans 15 amino acids. V lost 4 bases and J lost 3; bases outside the gene matches: 3. The V gene's germline CDR1 is KGHDR and CDR2 SFDVKD. The CDR3: CATSEGGQGTDTQYF. CDR3 nucleotide sequence: TGTGCCACCAGTGAGGGGGGACAGGGGACAGATACGCAGTATTTT.

The chain recombines TRBV20-1 with TRBJ1-1; D unclear. The CDR3 length is 14 residues. V lost 3 bases to trimming and J lost 4 bases, with 15 bases between them. The germline CDR1 and CDR2 sequences are DFQATT and SNEGSKA (reference sequence). This CDR3 reads CSASRGEVTTEAFF. The CDR3 nucleotides read TGCAGTGCTAGCCGCGGGGAGGTCACCACTGAAGCTTTCTTT.

This clonotype was seen at least ten times. The chain employs TRBV12-3 or TRBV12-4 and TRBJ1-6, with D hard to call. The CDR3 runs 15 residues. V was pared by 6 bases and J by 8 bases, with 17 bases between. The CDR3 loop is CASRPSVGSDSPLHF. CDR3 DNA sequence: TGTGCCAGCAGACCCTCTGTCGGGTCGGATTCACCCCTCCACTTT.

This clonotype has just a few counts. The chain recombines TRBV7-3 with TRBJ1-1; D is unclear. This CDR3 is 14 amino acids long. The germline V gene has CDR1 SGHTA and CDR2 FQGTGA. V lost 2 bases and J lost 5, with 12 bases in between. CDR3 protein: CASSLAARGTEAFF. For the CDR3, the DNA is TGTGCCAGCAGCTTAGCTGCGCGCGGGACTGAAGCTTTCTTT.

The chain uses TRBV20-1 and TRBJ1-5; a possible D gene is TRBD1 (6 bases). Germline V gene lookup returns CDR1 DFQATT and CDR2 SNEGSKA (reference sequence). The CDR3 is 12 residues long. V lost 3 bases to trimming and J lost 5 bases, with 8 bases between them. CDR3 in amino acids: CSASKGDQPQHF. As DNA, the CDR3 is TGCAGTGCTAGTAAGGGGGATCAGCCCCAGCATTTT.

This clonotype has just a few counts. J is TRBJ2-7 and V is TRBV5-1, with TRBD2 identical over 7 bases. V was clipped by 1 base and J by 7 bases; unmatched bases: 5. The CDR3 consists of 13 residues. Germline V gene sequence: CDR1 SGHRS, CDR2 YFSETQ. The CDR3 DNA is TGCGCCAGCAGCTTGAGCCTAGCGGAGGAGCAGTACTTC. This translates into CASSLSLAEEQYF.

This chain joins TRBV29-1 and TRBJ2-7; no clear D. Trimming took 4 bases from V and 6 from J, leaving 13 bases between them. CDR1 is SQVTM and CDR2 is ANQGSEA in the germline V gene. The CDR3 is made up of 12 amino acids. CDR3 sequence reads: CSVGIALGEQYF. The CDR3 coding sequence is TGCAGCGTTGGGATAGCCTTGGGCGAGCAGTACTTC.

This clonotype was observed many times. This rearrangement joins TRBV5-1 to TRBJ2-1; D call uncertain. V was trimmed by 2 bases and J by 8 bases, leaving 8 bases between them. Germline-derived CDR1 and CDR2 are SGHRS and YFSETQ. The CDR3 runs to 12 residues. CDR3 residues: CASSLEGYEQFF. In DNA form, the CDR3 reads TGCGCCAGCAGCTTAGAAGGCTATGAGCAGTTCTTC.

At least ten counts were recorded for this clonotype. CDR3 bases: TGTGCCAGCAGACCGACAGGGCGCACCGGGGAGCTGTTTTTT. It yields the protein CASRPTGRTGELFF. The chain has TRBV7-3 and TRBJ2-2, with TRBD1 matching over 7 bases. V gave up 6 bases and J gave up 4 bases; unmatched junction bases: 5. Germline CDR1 SGHTA, CDR2 FQGTGA. This CDR3 region has 14 residues. Complete variable domain (other parts from reference TRBV7-3 and TRBJ2-2): GAGVSQTPSNKVTEKGKYVELRCDPISGHTALYWYRQSLGQGPEFLIYFQGTGAADDSGLPNDRFFAVRPEGSVSTLKIQRTERGDSAVYLCASRPTGRTGELFFGEGSRLTVL.

The table lists this clonotype with a count of one. This chain connects TRBV29-1 to TRBJ2-5, with a possible D match to TRBD2 (6 bases). CDR1 and CDR2 (germline): SQVTM, ANQGSEA. The length of the CDR3 is 13 residues. V was trimmed by 6 bases and J by 4 bases, leaving 15 bases between them. The CDR3 spells CSVGGVGLETQYF. For the CDR3, the DNA is TGCAGCGTGGGGGGTGTTGGGTTAGAGACCCAGTACTTC.

This clonotype was detected ten times or more. The chain couples TRBV12-3 or TRBV12-4 to TRBJ2-7, with TRBD2 matching over 10 bases. The junction had 13 bases not matched to a gene; V was cut back by 6 bases and J by 2 bases. The CDR3 sequence is 17 residues long. CDR3 region: CASRKAGGLDVAYEQYF. CDR3 DNA: TGTGCCAGCAGAAAAGCGGGGGGGCTTGATGTCGCCTACGAGCAGTACTTC.

This clonotype was picked up one time. This may be a read error: a much more frequent sequence differs by one nucleotide. The chain employs TRBV7-7 and TRBJ2-7; perhaps D is TRBD1 or TRBD2 (6 bases each). Looked up from germline, CDR1 is SSHAT and CDR2 is FNYEAQ (reference sequence). This CDR3 comprises 14 residues. The CDR3 loop reads CASSIAVTGYEQYF. CDR3 nucleotides: TGTGCTAGCAGCATAGCGGTGACAGGATACGAGCAGTACTTC.

J is TRBJ1-6 and V is TRBV12-3 or TRBV12-4; a weak D match, TRBD1 (5 bases). V shed 4 bases and J shed 3 bases, with 16 bases lying between them. The CDR3 length is 17 residues. The CDR3 region has the DNA TGTGCCAGCAGTTATCAGGGTATCCCCTACTATAATTCACCCCTCCACTTT. It specifies CASSYQGIPYYNSPLHF.

This clonotype was picked up many times. This sequence joins TRBV12-3 or TRBV12-4 and TRBJ2-7; 8 bases fit TRBD1. Germline trimming cut 6 bases from V and 1 base from J; bases unmatched to any gene: 2. The CDR3 runs to 13 residues. CDR3 DNA sequence: TGTGCCAGCAGCCGGACAGGGTCCTACGAGCAGTACTTC. Translating gives CASSRTGSYEQYF.

A few counts support this clonotype. The chain carries TRBV7-6 and TRBJ2-3, with D perhaps TRBD2 (5 bases). Germline V gene data show CDR1 as SGHVS and CDR2 as FNYEAQ. V was clipped by 0 bases and J by 5 bases, with 9 bases between them. The CDR3 sequence is 14 residues long. CDR3 residues: CASSLAHRGDTQYF. The CDR3 region has the DNA TGTGCCAGCAGCTTAGCCCATCGGGGAGATACGCAGTATTTT.

This clonotype was seen a handful of times. The V and J genes are TRBV13 and TRBJ2-1; perhaps D is TRBD1 or TRBD2 (5 bases each). The ends were cut back, 7 bases at V and 1 base at J, with 14 bases in the middle. Per germline, CDR1 PRHDT and CDR2 FYEKMQ (reference sequence). This CDR3 has 15 amino acids. The CDR3 here is CASTRGTGSYNEQFF. The DNA for the CDR3 is TGTGCCAGCACTCGAGGGACCGGATCCTACAATGAGCAGTTCTTC.

V usage is TRBV30 and J usage is TRBJ2-2; the match to TRBD1 covers 7 bases. The germline gives CDR1 GTSNPN, CDR2 SVGIG (reference sequence). The CDR3 loop spans 15 amino acids. The V segment lost 2 bases and the J segment 1 base; nucleotides outside the gene matches: 4. CDR3 nucleotide sequence: TGTGCCTGGAGTAGACAGGGTGTGAACACCGGGGAGCTGTTTTTT. This translates into CAWSRQGVNTGELFF.

This clonotype occurred a few times. V gene TRBV10-3 combines with J gene TRBJ2-1, with D possibly TRBD2 on 7 matching bases. CDR3 length equals 13 residues. Germline V gene data show CDR1 as ENHRY and CDR2 as SYGVKD. The ends were cut back, 8 bases at V and 3 bases at J, with 11 bases in the middle. The CDR3 DNA is TGTGCCATCGCCGGGGGGCTCTACAATGAGCAGTTCTTC. Translated, it gives CAIAGGLYNEQFF.

The sample holds a few counts of this clonotype. The J gene is TRBJ2-6, the V gene TRBV12-3 or TRBV12-4; D might be TRBD1 or TRBD2, each matching 5 bases. The CDR3 totals 17 residues. Deletions cut 1 base from V and 0 bases from J, with 10 bases between. This CDR3 is CASSLGGAGSGANVLTF. Written as DNA, the CDR3 is TGTGCCAGCAGTTTAGGAGGGGCAGGCTCTGGGGCCAACGTCCTGACTTTC.

The chain recombines TRBV25-1 with TRBJ2-7, with D unresolved. The CDR3 covers 12 residues. Germline CDR1 and CDR2: MGHDK and SYGVNS. V was trimmed by 2 bases and J by 7 bases, leaving 9 bases between them. The CDR3 spells CASSENPLEQYF. The CDR3 DNA is TGTGCCAGCAGTGAAAATCCGTTAGAGCAGTACTTC.

This clonotype appeared many times. The rearrangement uses TRBV5-1 and TRBJ2-1; 9 nucleotides line up with TRBD1. V lost 4 bases and J lost 7; bases outside the gene matches: 12. Germline V gives CDR1 SGHRS, CDR2 YFSETQ. This CDR3 contains 16 residues. The CDR3 nucleotides read TGCGCCAGCAGCCTTCCCGGGACAGGGAATAGGAATGAGCAGTTCTTC. This translates into CASSLPGTGNRNEQFF.

A few counts support this clonotype. J is TRBJ2-2 and V is TRBV7-9; 7 positions agree with TRBD1. The junction had 5 bases not matched to a gene; V was cut back by 4 bases and J by 6 bases. CDR3 length: 14 amino acids. The germline CDR1 and CDR2 sequences are SEHNR and FQNEAQ (reference sequence). In nucleotides, the CDR3 is TGTGCCAGCAGCTCACAGGGGTTCGCCGGGGAGCTGTTTTTT. Its translation: CASSSQGFAGELFF. Looking up the rest from reference TRBV7-9 and TRBJ2-2 gives the full variable domain: DTGVSQNPRHKITKRGQNVTFRCDPISEHNRLYWYRQTLGQGPEFLTYFQNEAQLEKSRLLSDRFSAERPKGSFSTLEIQRTEQGDSAMYLCASSSQGFAGELFFGEGSRLTVL.

The chain is built from TRBV30 and TRBJ2-1; D is ambiguous. Per germline, CDR1 GTSNPN and CDR2 SVGIG (reference sequence). The V end lost 3 bases, the J end lost 10 bases, and 13 bases lay between the germline ends. The CDR3 loop spans 12 amino acids. The CDR3 is CAWSQLVGEQFF. As DNA, the CDR3 is TGTGCCTGGAGCCAACTCGTTGGGGAGCAGTTCTTC.